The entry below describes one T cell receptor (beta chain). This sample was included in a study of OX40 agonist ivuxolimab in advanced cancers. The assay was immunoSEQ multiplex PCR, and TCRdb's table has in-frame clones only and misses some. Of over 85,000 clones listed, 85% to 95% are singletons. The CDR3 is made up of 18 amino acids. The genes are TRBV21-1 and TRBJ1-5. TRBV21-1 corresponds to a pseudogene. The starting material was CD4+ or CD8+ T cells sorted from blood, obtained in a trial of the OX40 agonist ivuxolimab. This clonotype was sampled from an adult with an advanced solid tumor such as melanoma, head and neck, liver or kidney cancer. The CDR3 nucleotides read TGTGCCAGCAGCCTAGACGCTAGGGCAGGGAGGAACAATCAGCCCCAGCATTTT. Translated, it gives CASSLDARAGRNNQPQHF.